This TCR beta chain was sequenced during a study of shared clonotypes between healthy human individuals. Investigators divided CD4+ cells into CD45RA+ naive and CD45RA-negative memory subsets. This clone appeared once. No antigen is known for it. The assay was immunoSEQ multiplex PCR, and TCRdb's table has in-frame clones only and misses some. This table has millions of clones, more than 85% appearing once. Study findings and constraints: Compared with memory subsets, naive subsets generally had larger estimated richness.

V lost 10 bases to trimming and J lost 5 bases, with 11 bases between them. In germline, CDR1 is SNHLY, CDR2 FYNNEI. The CDR3 is made up of 11 amino acids. The receptor was isolated from a man aged 18 to 29 in good health. Some clones in this sample may be carry-over from other donors' samples. V usage is TRBV2 and J usage is TRBJ2-5; D might be TRBD2 (6 bases). Sequencing input: naive CD4+ T cells from PBMCs. Subset specified: CD45RA+ positively selected. The CDR3, as DNA: TGTGCCACCGGGCTAGCGGAGACCCAGTACTTC. Its translation is CATGLAETQYF.